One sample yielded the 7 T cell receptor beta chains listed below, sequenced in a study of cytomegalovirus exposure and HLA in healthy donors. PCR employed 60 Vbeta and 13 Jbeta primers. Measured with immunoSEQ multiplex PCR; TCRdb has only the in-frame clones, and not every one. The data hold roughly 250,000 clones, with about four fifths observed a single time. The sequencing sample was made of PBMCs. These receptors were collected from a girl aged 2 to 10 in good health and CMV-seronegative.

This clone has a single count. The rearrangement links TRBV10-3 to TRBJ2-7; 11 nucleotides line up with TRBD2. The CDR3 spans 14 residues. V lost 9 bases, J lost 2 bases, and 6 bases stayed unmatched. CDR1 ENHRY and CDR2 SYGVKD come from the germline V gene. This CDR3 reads CAIASGGQAYEQYF. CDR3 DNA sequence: TGTGCCATAGCTAGCGGGGGGCAGGCCTACGAGCAGTACTTC.

The DNA for the CDR3 is TGTGCCAGCAGCGCTCTAGGCACAGATACGCAGTATTTT. Translated, it gives CASSALGTDTQYF. The rearrangement uses TRBV9 and TRBJ2-3; D gene uncertain. V lost 3 bases and J lost 1, with 6 bases in between. The CDR3 totals 13 residues. Germline assignment: CDR1 SGDLS and CDR2 YYNGEE.

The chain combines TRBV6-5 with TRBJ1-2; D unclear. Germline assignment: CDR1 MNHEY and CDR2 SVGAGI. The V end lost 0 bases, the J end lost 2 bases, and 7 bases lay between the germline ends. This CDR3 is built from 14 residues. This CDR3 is CASSYSIQNYGYTF. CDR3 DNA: TGTGCCAGCAGTTACTCGATTCAGAACTATGGCTACACCTTC.

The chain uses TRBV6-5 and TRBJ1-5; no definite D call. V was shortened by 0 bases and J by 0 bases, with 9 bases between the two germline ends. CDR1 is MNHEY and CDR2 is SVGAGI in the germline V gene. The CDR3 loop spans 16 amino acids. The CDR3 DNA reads TGTGCCAGCAGTTACTCGCCCAACTATAGCAATCAGCCCCAGCATTTT. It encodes CASSYSPNYSNQPQHF.

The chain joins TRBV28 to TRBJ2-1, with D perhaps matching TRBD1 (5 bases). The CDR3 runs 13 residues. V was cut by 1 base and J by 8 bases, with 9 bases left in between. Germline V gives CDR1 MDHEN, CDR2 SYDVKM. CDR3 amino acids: CASSLSGLDEQFF. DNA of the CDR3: TGTGCCAGCAGTTTATCAGGGTTAGATGAGCAGTTCTTC.

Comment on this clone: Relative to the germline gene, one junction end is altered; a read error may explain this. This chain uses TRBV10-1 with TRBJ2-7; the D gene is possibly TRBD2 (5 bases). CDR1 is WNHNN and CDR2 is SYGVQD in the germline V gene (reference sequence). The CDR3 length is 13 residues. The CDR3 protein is CASGEGSSYEQYF. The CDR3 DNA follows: TGCGCCAGCGGTGAAGGGAGCTCCTACGAGCAGTACTTC.

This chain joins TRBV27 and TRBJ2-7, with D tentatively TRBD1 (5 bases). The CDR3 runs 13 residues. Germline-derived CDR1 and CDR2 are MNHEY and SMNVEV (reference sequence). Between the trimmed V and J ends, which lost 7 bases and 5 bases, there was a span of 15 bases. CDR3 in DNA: TGTGCCAGCAATCGGGCAGGGTTGGACGAGCAGTACTTC. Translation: CASNRAGLDEQYF.